This TCR beta chain originates from a study of technical replicates of blood from a handful of donors. The CDR3 contains 11 residues. Trimming left V 8 bases short and J 2 bases short, with 6 bases between. Germline lookup yields CDR1 SNHLY and CDR2 FYNNEI. TCRdb's copy holds only in-frame clones and misses some; the assay was immunoSEQ multiplex PCR. The table shows 9,000 to 15,000 clones, with roughly 93% occurring only once. The specimen sequenced was PBMCs. The receptor was derived from a human donor in good health. The genes are TRBV2 and TRBJ1-1; no definite D call. This CDR3 is CASEGNTEAFF. The CDR3 DNA sequence: TGTGCCAGCGAGGGAAACACTGAAGCTTTCTTT.